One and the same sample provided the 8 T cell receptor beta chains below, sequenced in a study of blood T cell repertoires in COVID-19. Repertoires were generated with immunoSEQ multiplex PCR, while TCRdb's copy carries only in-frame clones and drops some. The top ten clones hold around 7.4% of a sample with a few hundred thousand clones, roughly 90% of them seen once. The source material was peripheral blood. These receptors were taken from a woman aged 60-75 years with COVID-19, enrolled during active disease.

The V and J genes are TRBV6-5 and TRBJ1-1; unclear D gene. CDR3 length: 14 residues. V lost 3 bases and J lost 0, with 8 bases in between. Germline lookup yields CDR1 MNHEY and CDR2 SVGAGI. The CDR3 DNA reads TGTGCCAGCAGTTATGAGATCATGAACACTGAAGCTTTCTTT. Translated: CASSYEIMNTEAFF.

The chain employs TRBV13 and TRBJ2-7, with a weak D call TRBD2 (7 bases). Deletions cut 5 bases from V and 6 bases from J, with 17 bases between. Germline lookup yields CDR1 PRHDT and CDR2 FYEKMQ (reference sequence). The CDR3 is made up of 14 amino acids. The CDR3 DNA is TGTGCCAGCAGCCCTAGGGGGGGACTGGGCGAGCAGTACTTC. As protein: CASSPRGGLGEQYF.

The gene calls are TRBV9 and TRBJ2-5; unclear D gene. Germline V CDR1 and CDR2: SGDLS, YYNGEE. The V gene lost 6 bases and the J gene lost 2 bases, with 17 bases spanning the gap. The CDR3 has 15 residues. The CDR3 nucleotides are TGTGCCAGCACCCGAGGCCCCCTGCTGCAAGAGACCCAGTACTTC. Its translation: CASTRGPLLQETQYF.

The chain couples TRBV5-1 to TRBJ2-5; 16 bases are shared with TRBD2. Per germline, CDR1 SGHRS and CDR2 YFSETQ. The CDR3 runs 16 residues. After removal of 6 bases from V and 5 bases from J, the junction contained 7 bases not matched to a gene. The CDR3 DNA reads TGCGCCAGCACGATCGGGACTAGCGGGGGGGCGGAGACCCAGTACTTC. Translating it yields CASTIGTSGGAETQYF.

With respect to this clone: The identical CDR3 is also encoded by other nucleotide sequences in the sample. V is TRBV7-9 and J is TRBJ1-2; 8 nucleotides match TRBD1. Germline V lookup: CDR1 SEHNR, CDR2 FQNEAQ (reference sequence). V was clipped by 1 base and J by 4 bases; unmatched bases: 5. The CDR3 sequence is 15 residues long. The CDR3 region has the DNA TGTGCCAGCAGCTTAGGAACAGGGGGAGGCTATGGCTACACCTTC. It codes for CASSLGTGGGYGYTF.

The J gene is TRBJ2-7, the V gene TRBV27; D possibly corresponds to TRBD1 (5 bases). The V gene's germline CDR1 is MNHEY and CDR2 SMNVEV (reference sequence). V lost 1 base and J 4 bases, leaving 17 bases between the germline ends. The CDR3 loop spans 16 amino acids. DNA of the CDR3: TGTGCCAGCAGTTTATACGACAGCCTCTCGAGATACGAGCAGTACTTC. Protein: CASSLYDSLSRYEQYF.

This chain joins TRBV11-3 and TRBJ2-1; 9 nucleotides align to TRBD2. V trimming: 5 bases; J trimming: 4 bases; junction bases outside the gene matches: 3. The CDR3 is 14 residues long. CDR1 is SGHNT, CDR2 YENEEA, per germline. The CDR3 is CASSIAGEYNEQFF. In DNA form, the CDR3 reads TGTGCCAGCAGCATAGCGGGGGAATACAATGAGCAGTTCTTC.

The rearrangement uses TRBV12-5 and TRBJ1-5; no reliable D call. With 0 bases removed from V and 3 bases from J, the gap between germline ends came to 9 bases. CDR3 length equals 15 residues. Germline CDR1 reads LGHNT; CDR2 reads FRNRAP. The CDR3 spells CASGLVTNNNQPQHF. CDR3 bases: TGTGCTAGTGGTTTGGTTACGAACAACAATCAGCCCCAGCATTTT.